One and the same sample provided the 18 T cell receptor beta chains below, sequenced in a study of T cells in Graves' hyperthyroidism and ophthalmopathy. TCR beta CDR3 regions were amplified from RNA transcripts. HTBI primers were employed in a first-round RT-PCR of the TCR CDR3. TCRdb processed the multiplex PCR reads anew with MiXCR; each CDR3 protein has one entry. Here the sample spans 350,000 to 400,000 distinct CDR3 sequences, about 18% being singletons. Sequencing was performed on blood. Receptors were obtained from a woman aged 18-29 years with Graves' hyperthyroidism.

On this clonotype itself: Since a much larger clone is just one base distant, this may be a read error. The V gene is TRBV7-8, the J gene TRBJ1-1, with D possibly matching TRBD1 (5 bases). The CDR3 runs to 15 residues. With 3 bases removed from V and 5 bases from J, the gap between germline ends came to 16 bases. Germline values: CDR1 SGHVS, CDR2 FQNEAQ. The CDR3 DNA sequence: TGTGCCAGCAGCTTCAACCCGGGGCTTGGAACTGAAGCTTTCTTT. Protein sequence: CASSFNPGLGTEAFF. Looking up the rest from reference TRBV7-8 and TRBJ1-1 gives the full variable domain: GAGVSQSPRYKVAKRGQDVALRCDPISGHVSLFWYQQALGQGPEFLTYFQNEAQLDKSGLPSDRFFAERPEGSVSTLKIQRTQQEDSAVYLCASSFNPGLGTEAFFGQGTRLTVV.

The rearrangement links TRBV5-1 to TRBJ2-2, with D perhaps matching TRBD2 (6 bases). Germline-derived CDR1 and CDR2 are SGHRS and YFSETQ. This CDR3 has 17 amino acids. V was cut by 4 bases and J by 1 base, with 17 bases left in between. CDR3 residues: CASSHLAWGGNTGELFF. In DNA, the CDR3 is TGCGCCAGCAGCCACCTCGCGTGGGGAGGGAACACCGGGGAGCTGTTTTTT.

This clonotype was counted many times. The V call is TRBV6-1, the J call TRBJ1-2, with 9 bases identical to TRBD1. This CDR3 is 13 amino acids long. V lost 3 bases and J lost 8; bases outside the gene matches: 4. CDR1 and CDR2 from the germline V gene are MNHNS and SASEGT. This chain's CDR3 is CASSEGQGRGYTF. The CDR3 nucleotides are TGTGCCAGCAGTGAGGGACAGGGACGGGGCTACACCTTC.

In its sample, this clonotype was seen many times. For the CDR3, the DNA is TGTGCCAGCAGTTACAGGGACACCGGGGAGCTGTTTTTT. Its protein is CASSYRDTGELFF. This chain joins TRBV6-5 and TRBJ2-2; D is uncertain. Germline V gene sequence: CDR1 MNHEY, CDR2 SVGAGI. There are 13 residues in the CDR3. Trimming stripped 2 bases from V and 3 bases from J, with 4 bases between.

The CDR3 nucleotides are TGTGCCAGCAGCCCAGTGGGGGGCTTGAGCCTTAACTATGGCTACACCTTC. Protein: CASSPVGGLSLNYGYTF. J is TRBJ1-2 and V is TRBV27; TRBD1 is a possible D gene (6 bases). Per germline, CDR1 MNHEY and CDR2 SMNVEV (reference sequence). The CDR3 contains 17 residues. V lost 6 bases and J lost 1, with 21 bases in between.

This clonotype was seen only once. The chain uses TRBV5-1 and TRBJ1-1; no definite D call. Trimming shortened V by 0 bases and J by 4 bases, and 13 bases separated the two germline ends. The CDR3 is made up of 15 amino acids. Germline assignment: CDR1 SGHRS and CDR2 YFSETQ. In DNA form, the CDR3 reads TGCGCCAGCAGCTTGGTGGCAAGATATAGCACTGAAGCTTTCTTT. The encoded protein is CASSLVARYSTEAFF.

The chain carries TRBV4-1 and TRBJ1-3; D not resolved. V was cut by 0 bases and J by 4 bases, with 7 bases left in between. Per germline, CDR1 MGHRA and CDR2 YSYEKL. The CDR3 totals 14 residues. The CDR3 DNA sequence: TGCGCCAGCAGCCAAGAAGAGGGAGGAAACACCATATATTTT. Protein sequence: CASSQEEGGNTIYF.

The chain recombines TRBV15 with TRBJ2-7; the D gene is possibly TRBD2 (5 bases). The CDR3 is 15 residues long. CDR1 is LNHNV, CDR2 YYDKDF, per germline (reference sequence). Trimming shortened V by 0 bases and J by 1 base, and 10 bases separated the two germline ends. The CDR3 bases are TGTGCCACCAGCAGAGATCCCGGAGGTTCCTACGAGCAGTACTTC. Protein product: CATSRDPGGSYEQYF.

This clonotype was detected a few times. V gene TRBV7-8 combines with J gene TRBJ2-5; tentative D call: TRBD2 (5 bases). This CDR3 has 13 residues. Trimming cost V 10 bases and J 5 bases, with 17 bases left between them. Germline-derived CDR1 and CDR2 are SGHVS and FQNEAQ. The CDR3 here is CATIEGPPETQYF. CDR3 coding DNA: TGTGCCACTATTGAGGGCCCACCGGAGACCCAGTACTTC.

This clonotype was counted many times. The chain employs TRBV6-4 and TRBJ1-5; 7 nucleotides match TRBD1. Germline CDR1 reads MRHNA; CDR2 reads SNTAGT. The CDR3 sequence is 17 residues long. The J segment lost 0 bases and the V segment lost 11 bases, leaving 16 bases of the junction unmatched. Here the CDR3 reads CACTGAGGRISNQPQHF. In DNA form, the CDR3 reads TGTGCCTGCACAGGGGCAGGGGGACGAATTAGCAATCAGCCCCAGCATTTT.

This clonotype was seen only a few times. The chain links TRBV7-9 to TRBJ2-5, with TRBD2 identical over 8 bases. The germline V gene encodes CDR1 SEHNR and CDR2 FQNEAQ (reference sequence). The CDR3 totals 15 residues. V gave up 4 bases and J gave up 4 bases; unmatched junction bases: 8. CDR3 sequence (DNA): TGTGCCAGCAGCTACTCTAGCGGGCGGGGAGAGACCCAGTACTTC. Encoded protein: CASSYSSGRGETQYF.

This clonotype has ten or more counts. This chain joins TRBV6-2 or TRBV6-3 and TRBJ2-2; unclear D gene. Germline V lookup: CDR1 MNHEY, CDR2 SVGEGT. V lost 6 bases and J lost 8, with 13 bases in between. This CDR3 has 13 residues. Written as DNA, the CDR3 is TGTGCCAGCAGCCCCGGCCGCACTGGGGAGCTGTTTTTT. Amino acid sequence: CASSPGRTGELFF.

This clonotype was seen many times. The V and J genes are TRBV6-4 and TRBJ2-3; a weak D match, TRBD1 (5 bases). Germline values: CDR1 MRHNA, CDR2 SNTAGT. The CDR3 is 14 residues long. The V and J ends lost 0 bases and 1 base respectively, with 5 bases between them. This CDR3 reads CASSDSRGTDTQYF. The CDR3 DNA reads TGTGCCAGCAGTGACTCCAGGGGCACAGATACGCAGTATTTT.

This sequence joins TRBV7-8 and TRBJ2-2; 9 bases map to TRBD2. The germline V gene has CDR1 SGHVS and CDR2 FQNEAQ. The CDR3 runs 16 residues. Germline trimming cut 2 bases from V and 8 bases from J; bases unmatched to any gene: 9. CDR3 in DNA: TGTGCCAGCAGCTTAAGGACTAGCGAGTGGGTAGGGGAGCTGTTTTTT. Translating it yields CASSLRTSEWVGELFF.

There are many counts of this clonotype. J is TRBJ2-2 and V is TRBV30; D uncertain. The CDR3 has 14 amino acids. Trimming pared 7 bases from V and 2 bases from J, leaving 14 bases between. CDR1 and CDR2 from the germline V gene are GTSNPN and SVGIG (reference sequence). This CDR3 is CASWALANTGELFF. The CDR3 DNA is TGTGCCTCCTGGGCTCTGGCAAACACCGGGGAGCTGTTTTTT.

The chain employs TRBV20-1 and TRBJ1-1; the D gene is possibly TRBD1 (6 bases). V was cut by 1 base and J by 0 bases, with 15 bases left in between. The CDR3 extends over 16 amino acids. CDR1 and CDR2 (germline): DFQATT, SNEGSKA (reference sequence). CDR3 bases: TGCAGTGCTAGAGCCCCGGTGGGGGGCCTGAACACTGAAGCTTTCTTT. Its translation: CSARAPVGGLNTEAFF.

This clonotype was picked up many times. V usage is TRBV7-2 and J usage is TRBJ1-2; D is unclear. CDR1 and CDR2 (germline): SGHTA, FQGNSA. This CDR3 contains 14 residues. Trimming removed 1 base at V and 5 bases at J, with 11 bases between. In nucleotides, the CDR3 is TGTGCCAGCAGCTTAGATAGGCAGGTTTATGGCTACACCTTC. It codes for CASSLDRQVYGYTF.

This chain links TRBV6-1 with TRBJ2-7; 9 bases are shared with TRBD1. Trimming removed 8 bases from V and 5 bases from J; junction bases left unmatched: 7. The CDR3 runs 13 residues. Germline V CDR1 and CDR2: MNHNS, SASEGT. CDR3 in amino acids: CASLTGGFHEQYF. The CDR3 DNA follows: TGTGCCAGCTTGACAGGGGGGTTCCACGAGCAGTACTTC.